The 22 T cell receptor beta chains presented below share a single source sample, sequenced in a study of T-cell memory formation after mild COVID-19. TCRdb recomputed calls from the 5' RACE reads with MiXCR, one row per CDR3 protein. The sample has roughly 370,000 distinct CDR3 sequences, 16% seen once; the top ten hold 20% to 25%. The sample taken for sequencing was PBMCs or a T cell subset sorted from them (not recorded which). The receptors come from a man aged 18 to 30 who had mild COVID-19 (a few samples of this study predate the infection). Cell type and time point are not known.

This clonotype was detected a few times. CDR3 sequence (DNA): TGTGCCAGCCGCCGGGGCCGGGAGGACTATGGCTACACCTTC. Its translation is CASRRGREDYGYTF. The gene calls are TRBV19 and TRBJ1-2; D is perhaps TRBD1 (5 bases). V gave up 9 bases and J gave up 3 bases, with 17 bases separating them. This CDR3 region has 14 residues. Germline lookup yields CDR1 LNHDA and CDR2 SQIVND (reference sequence).

This chain links TRBV12-3 or TRBV12-4 with TRBJ1-1, with TRBD1 identical over 7 bases. The CDR3 spans 13 residues. Losses at the gene ends were 6 bases for V and 10 bases for J; bases not matched to a gene: 11. CDR3 in amino acids: CASSPDRALGAFF. CDR3 bases: TGTGCCAGCAGCCCTGACAGGGCACTCGGAGCTTTCTTT.

Comment on this clonotype: Its ends do not fully match the called genes, so a read error is possible. V gene TRBV5-1 combines with J gene TRBJ2-3, with D perhaps TRBD1 or TRBD2 (5 bases each). This CDR3 comprises 14 residues. The germline V gene has CDR1 SGHRS and CDR2 YFSETQ. Here the CDR3 reads CACSSGTPGNTQYF. DNA of the CDR3: TGCGCCTGCAGCTCCGGGACGCCGGGAAATACGCAGTATTTT.

This clonotype was detected a few times. The DNA for the CDR3 is TGTGCCAGCACCTCTCGGACAAATTATGGCTACACCTTC. It yields the protein CASTSRTNYGYTF. The V call is TRBV7-9, the J call TRBJ1-2; perhaps TRBD1 as D (5 bases). CDR3 length: 13 residues. The ends were cut back, 7 bases at V and 5 bases at J, with 14 bases in the middle. Germline-derived CDR1 and CDR2 are SEHNR and FQNEAQ (reference sequence). Combining the CDR3 with reference TRBV7-9 and TRBJ1-2 gives the whole variable domain DTGVSQNPRHKITKRGQNVTFRCDPISEHNRLYWYRQTLGQGPEFLTYFQNEAQLEKSRLLSDRFSAERPKGSFSTLEIQRTEQGDSAMYLCASTSRTNYGYTFGSGTRLTVV.

This clonotype was seen only a few times. The gene calls are TRBV29-1 and TRBJ1-1, with 8 bases fitting TRBD1. The CDR3 is made up of 14 amino acids. Germline V CDR1 and CDR2: SQVTM, ANQGSEA. V shed 6 bases, J shed 5 bases, and the junction held 11 bases outside the gene matches. The CDR3 sequence: CSVRTPGGVTEAFF. CDR3 coding DNA: TGCAGCGTACGAACTCCAGGGGGCGTGACTGAAGCTTTCTTT.

This chain connects TRBV29-1 to TRBJ1-2; a possible D gene is TRBD1 (5 bases). V was trimmed by 3 bases and J by 8 bases, leaving 22 bases between them. The CDR3 extends over 15 amino acids. Germline loops: CDR1 SQVTM, CDR2 ANQGSEA. As DNA, the CDR3 is TGCAGCGTTGACGGGGGGTGGCAGGGTGGATTCGGCTACACCTTC. Translation gives CSVDGGWQGGFGYTF.

J is TRBJ2-2 and V is TRBV4-2, with TRBD2 identical over 8 bases. Per germline, CDR1 LGHNA and CDR2 YNFKEQ. V trimming: 6 bases; J trimming: 0 bases; junction bases outside the gene matches: 3. The CDR3 length is 15 residues. DNA of the CDR3: TGTGCCAGCAGTCCGCGGGGGGCGAACACCGGGGAGCTGTTTTTT. Its translation: CASSPRGANTGELFF.

This sequence joins TRBV2 and TRBJ2-1, with D perhaps TRBD2 (5 bases). The germline gives CDR1 SNHLY, CDR2 FYNNEI. The ends were cut back, 8 bases at V and 2 bases at J, with 16 bases in the middle. The CDR3 runs to 15 residues. CDR3 bases: TGTGCCAGCTCGCTCCAGGCCGGGACCTACAATGAGCAGTTCTTC. Protein sequence: CASSLQAGTYNEQFF. The full variable domain, in which reference TRBV2 and TRBJ2-1 provide the parts outside the CDR3, is EPEVTQTPSHQVTQMGQEVILRCVPISNHLYFYWYRQILGQKVEFLVSFYNNEISEKSEIFDDQFSVERPDGSNFTLKIRSTKLEDSAMYFCASSLQAGTYNEQFFGPGTRLTVL.

This clonotype was seen at least ten times. The junction differs from germline at one of its ends, possibly a read error. V gene TRBV7-7 combines with J gene TRBJ2-5; a possible D gene is TRBD2 (6 bases). The CDR3 covers 13 residues. CDR1 SSHAT and CDR2 FNYEAQ come from the germline V gene (reference sequence). DNA of the CDR3: TGCGCCAGCAGCTTCGGGGGAGAGGAGACCCAGTACTTC. It yields the protein CASSFGGEETQYF.

This chain joins TRBV5-1 and TRBJ2-3; 9 bases align to TRBD2. After removal of 1 base from V and 4 bases from J, the junction contained 7 bases not matched to a gene. Germline loops: CDR1 SGHRS, CDR2 YFSETQ. This CDR3 is built from 16 residues. The CDR3 is CASSLLGGGAADTQYF. CDR3 nucleotides: TGCGCCAGCAGCTTGCTAGGCGGGGGGGCCGCAGATACGCAGTATTTT.

The CDR3 DNA reads TGCGCCAGCAGGACCGACTGGGCAGATACGCAGTATTTT. Protein sequence: CASRTDWADTQYF. The J gene is TRBJ2-3, the V gene TRBV5-1, with D unclear. The CDR3 loop spans 13 amino acids. The V and J ends lost 5 bases and 4 bases respectively, with 11 bases between them. CDR1 and CDR2 from the germline V gene are SGHRS and YFSETQ.

This chain connects TRBV7-6 to TRBJ2-1, with no clear D. Germline V gives CDR1 SGHVS, CDR2 FNYEAQ. V lost 3 bases, J lost 0 bases, and 15 bases lay in between. The CDR3 runs 17 residues. In DNA form, the CDR3 reads TGTGCCAGCAGCTTCGGCCGTGGGCGGTCCTCCTACAATGAGCAGTTCTTC. Protein sequence: CASSFGRGRSSYNEQFF.

This rearrangement joins TRBV4-3 to TRBJ1-4, with TRBD1 matching over 10 bases. Trimming removed 3 bases from V and 7 bases from J; junction bases left unmatched: 5. The CDR3 consists of 15 residues. Germline V gene sequence: CDR1 LGHNA, CDR2 YSLEER. The CDR3 region has the DNA TGCGCCAGCAGCCAGGGGACAGGGGTGGTTGAAAAACTGTTTTTT. Translating gives CASSQGTGVVEKLFF.

This chain links TRBV4-3 with TRBJ2-3; TRBD2 aligns across 11 bases. After removal of 4 bases from V and 2 bases from J, the junction contained 8 bases not matched to a gene. This CDR3 has 17 amino acids. CDR1 is LGHNA and CDR2 is YSLEER in the germline V gene. The CDR3 DNA sequence: TGCGCCAGCAGCCGGGTCTTGGGACTAGCGGACACAGATACGCAGTATTTT. It yields the protein CASSRVLGLADTDTQYF.

CDR3 protein: CSVGVYNEQFF. In DNA form, the CDR3 reads TGCAGCGTTGGCGTATACAATGAGCAGTTCTTC. J is TRBJ2-1 and V is TRBV29-1; unclear D gene. The V and J ends lost 4 bases and 4 bases respectively, with 5 bases between them. This CDR3 comprises 11 residues. Germline V gene data show CDR1 as SQVTM and CDR2 as ANQGSEA.

The gene calls are TRBV27 and TRBJ2-2; D possibly matches TRBD1 or TRBD2 (5 bases each). Germline V gene sequence: CDR1 MNHEY, CDR2 SMNVEV (reference sequence). The length of the CDR3 is 15 residues. The V end lost 1 base, the J end lost 3 bases, and 9 bases lay between the germline ends. The chain's CDR3 is CASSLWDVDTGELFF. In nucleotides, the CDR3 is TGTGCCAGCAGTTTATGGGACGTCGACACCGGGGAGCTGTTTTTT.

This CDR3 reads CASRTTSGGTAQYF. The CDR3 nucleotides read TGTGCCAGCAGAACGACTAGCGGGGGTACAGCCCAGTACTTC. The J gene is TRBJ2-5, the V gene TRBV12-3 or TRBV12-4, with 12 positions matching TRBD2. There are 14 residues in the CDR3. The V and J ends lost 6 bases and 9 bases, in that order; junction bases with no gene match: 8.

This chain links TRBV12-3 or TRBV12-4 with TRBJ2-3; 8 bases line up with TRBD2. The CDR3 has 14 residues. Losses at the gene ends were 6 bases for V and 4 bases for J; bases not matched to a gene: 6. The CDR3 DNA follows: TGTGCCAGCAGGCACTCGGGGGGGGCAGATACGCAGTATTTT. Protein sequence: CASRHSGGADTQYF.

This chain joins TRBV29-1 and TRBJ2-7; D is possibly TRBD1 (5 bases). Germline V gene lookup returns CDR1 SQVTM and CDR2 ANQGSEA. This CDR3 has 15 amino acids. V was shortened by 1 base and J by 7 bases, with 20 bases between the two germline ends. The CDR3 bases are TGCAGCGTTGAAGGTATAGGAACCAACAGGAGAGAGCAGTACTTC. Protein sequence: CSVEGIGTNRREQYF.

This clonotype has more than one count but fewer than ten. The chain is built from TRBV20-1 and TRBJ2-5, with D perhaps TRBD1 (5 bases). Looked up from germline, CDR1 is DFQATT and CDR2 is SNEGSKA (reference sequence). This CDR3 has 13 amino acids. Trimming removed 0 bases from V and 5 bases from J, with 10 bases in between. The CDR3 region has the DNA TGCAGTGCTAGAGACAGGGCGGCGGAGACCCAGTACTTC. Its protein product is CSARDRAAETQYF.

This clonotype has only one observation. This chain uses TRBV9 with TRBJ2-7, with 7 nucleotides matching TRBD2. CDR1 and CDR2 (germline): SGDLS, YYNGEE. The CDR3 length is 14 residues. J gave up 5 bases and V 0 bases, and 5 bases lay outside the gene matches. CDR3 DNA sequence: TGTGCCAGCAGCGTAGAGGGAGGGGTCGACGAGCAGTACTTC. Translating gives CASSVEGGVDEQYF.

Only a few counts were recorded for this clonotype. The chain couples TRBV27 to TRBJ1-1; tentative D call: TRBD1 (6 bases). Trimming stripped 5 bases from V and 5 bases from J, with 21 bases between. This CDR3 has 16 residues. CDR1 MNHEY and CDR2 SMNVEV come from the germline V gene (reference sequence). The CDR3 spells CASSQHTLGGVTEAFF. The DNA of the CDR3 is TGTGCCAGCAGTCAACACACCCTCGGGGGCGTAACTGAAGCTTTCTTT.